The present entry profiles one TCR beta chain with its context. This sample is part of a study of control samples from healthy donors and cancer patients. CDR1 and CDR2 (germline): MNHNS, SASEGT. The CDR3 runs to 15 residues. The germline V and J ends were trimmed by 2 bases and 2 bases, with 10 bases remaining between them. Data came from immunoSEQ multiplex PCR; TCRdb stores just in-frame clones and leaves some out. The repertoire holds 95,000 to 100,000 clones, with 75% to 90% as singletons. The source is a young man in good health. The sample consisted of blood. The gene calls are TRBV6-1 and TRBJ1-5; D not resolved. The CDR3 sequence: CASSERVYGNQPQHF. The CDR3 nucleotides read TGTGCCAGCAGTGAACGCGTTTATGGCAATCAGCCCCAGCATTTT.